This T cell receptor beta chain appears in the sequencing data of a study of post-analysis software for immune sequencing data. Study at large: Multiple sclerosis in the patients followed relapsing-remitting, secondary progressive and progressive-relapsing courses. Study-level findings and limits: Patients had higher frequencies than controls of about 5 TRBV segments, including TRBV5-6, TRBV5-1 and TRBV20-1. F measure clustering grouped samples strongly by preparation batch.

The germline gives CDR1 SGHAT, CDR2 FQNNGV. V lost 3 bases and J lost 1, with 11 bases in between. The CDR3 consists of 15 residues. Carried by the TCR beta cDNA libraries were unique molecular identifiers. It was from roughly 0.93 to 9.6 million T cells that around 500,000 cDNA molecules came. TCRdb used MiXCR to reprocess the PCR reads, holding one entry per CDR3 protein. The profile shows roughly 650,000 distinct CDR3 sequences, about 60% of them singletons. This clonotype was counted a single time. The target antigen is unknown. The genes are TRBV11-2 and TRBJ2-3, with TRBD1 as a possible D gene (5 bases). The clonotype was recovered from a girl aged 2-10 years with multiple sclerosis. The sequenced material came from blood. CDR3 nucleotides: TGTGCCAGCAGCTTTAGCCAGGGCGGCACAGATACGCAGTATTTT. Translated: CASSFSQGGTDTQYF.